This T cell receptor beta chain originates from a study of long-term antiretroviral therapy in people with HIV. With regard to this clone: Its antigen is not identified.

Study observations and caveats: Clones that had undergone expansion before ART prevailed in the repertoire throughout all time points. Gathering of blood took place between 2004 and 2017, possibly under older ART regimens. In HIV, the repertoires covered a tighter span of CDR3 lengths than in controls.

The authors ran the immunoSEQ assay, v3.0, at survey level. Samples were sequenced targeting about 35,000-55,000 T-cell genomes each. TCRdb keeps only in-frame clones here, not all; method: immunoSEQ multiplex PCR. The table includes 30,000 to 35,000 clones, 80% to 90% detected once. Per the germline V gene, CDR1 is SGHRS and CDR2 is YFSETQ. This CDR3 comprises 16 residues. The J segment lost 10 bases and the V segment lost 0 bases, leaving 15 bases of the junction unmatched. The clonotype originates from a man between 18 and 35 years old with HIV. Sequenced material: unsorted PBMCs, taken 0.8 years before starting antiretroviral therapy. V gene TRBV5-1 combines with J gene TRBJ1-1; TRBD1 matches 7 bases. CDR3 nucleotides: TGCGCCAGCAGCTTGGGAGACAGGGCGGGAATAAGTGGAGCTTTCTTT. It translates to CASSLGDRAGISGAFF.